The 30 T cell receptor beta chains listed next were all sequenced from one sample in a study of blood T cell repertoires in COVID-19. The repertoire was sequenced with immunoSEQ multiplex PCR; TCRdb's copy has only in-frame clones and lacks some. This sample carries 130,000 to 150,000 clones, under 85% of them seen once, and the ten largest clones take around 10%. The sequenced material came from peripheral blood. These receptors all stem from a woman of 80 years or more in a cohort sampled during active or convalescent COVID-19.

The chain is built from TRBV21-1 and TRBJ2-7; the listed D gene, TRBD1, was not tested against the DNA. TRBV21-1 is listed as a pseudogene. This CDR3 has 18 residues. CDR3 in DNA: TGTGCCAGCAGCAAAAAAGTGGGCAGCCTACGCTCAAAAGGCGAGCAGTACTTC. Its translation: CASSKKVGSLRSKGEQYF.

This clone was found once. The V and J genes are TRBV11-2 and TRBJ2-5, with 9 bases aligning to TRBD2. This CDR3 spans 16 amino acids. J was trimmed by 5 bases and V by 0 bases; bases with no gene match: 7. Germline V gives CDR1 SGHAT, CDR2 FQNNGV. CDR3 amino acids: CASSLDAAGGLETQYF. The CDR3 DNA follows: TGTGCCAGCAGCTTAGATGCGGCGGGGGGGCTTGAGACCCAGTACTTC.

This clone was picked up one time. The chain couples TRBV7-2 to TRBJ2-1; 8 bases are shared with TRBD2. The V gene end was trimmed by 1 base and the J gene end by 8 bases; junction bases not matched to a gene: 10. The CDR3 has 16 residues. Per germline, CDR1 SGHTA and CDR2 FQGNSA. This chain's CDR3 is CASSLDWGRGAYEQFF. In DNA form, the CDR3 reads TGTGCCAGCAGCTTAGACTGGGGGCGGGGGGCCTATGAGCAGTTCTTC. Looking up the rest from reference TRBV7-2 and TRBJ2-1 gives the full variable domain: GAGVSQSPSNKVTEKGKDVELRCDPISGHTALYWYRQSLGQGLEFLIYFQGNSAPDKSGLPSDRFSAERTGGSVSTLTIQRTQQEDSAVYLCASSLDWGRGAYEQFFGPGTRLTVL.

The V and J genes are TRBV7-8 and TRBJ2-3, with D possibly TRBD2 on 6 matching bases. V shed 2 bases and J shed 6 bases, with 15 bases lying between them. The germline V gene has CDR1 SGHVS and CDR2 FQNEAQ. This CDR3 spans 15 amino acids. CDR3 coding DNA: TGTGCCAGCAGCTTATCGCGTCAGGGAGGCGATACGCAGTATTTT. Translating it yields CASSLSRQGGDTQYF.

The V call is TRBV28, the J call TRBJ1-5; D is undetermined. The germline V gene encodes CDR1 MDHEN and CDR2 SYDVKM. The CDR3 is 14 amino acids. V was cut by 1 base and J by 4 bases, with 8 bases left in between. CDR3 DNA sequence: TGTGCCAGCAGTTTATATAGGGAGAATCAGCCCCAGCATTTT. Residues: CASSLYRENQPQHF.

This chain links TRBV11-2 with TRBJ2-7; 8 nucleotides align to TRBD1. The CDR3 extends over 16 amino acids. Germline-derived CDR1 and CDR2 are SGHAT and FQNNGV. V dropped 5 bases and J dropped 3; count of bases not matched to a gene: 12. CDR3 region: CASSPDRDHFFYEQYV. CDR3 nucleotides: TGTGCCAGCAGCCCGGACAGGGATCATTTTTTCTACGAGCAGTACGTC.

The chain links TRBV10-3 to TRBJ1-1; unclear D gene. V was clipped by 5 bases and J by 3 bases, with 13 bases between them. CDR1 ENHRY and CDR2 SYGVKD come from the germline V gene. CDR3 length: 14 residues. The CDR3 reads CAISFSKSDTEAFF. DNA of the CDR3: TGTGCCATCAGTTTCAGTAAGTCTGACACTGAAGCTTTCTTT.

The CDR3 nucleotides are TGTGCTAGTGGACAGGGCCATGGCTACACCTTC. Protein sequence: CASGQGHGYTF. This chain links TRBV12-5 with TRBJ1-2, with a weak D call TRBD1 (6 bases). The CDR3 is 11 residues long. Germline V CDR1 and CDR2: LGHNT, FRNRAP. With 6 bases removed from V and 6 bases from J, the gap between germline ends came to 8 bases.

The rearrangement joins TRBV18 to TRBJ2-5; D is undetermined. CDR3 size: 13 residues. V was shortened by 2 bases and J by 3 bases, with 7 bases between the two germline ends. From germline, CDR1 is KGHSH and CDR2 LQKENI. The CDR3 nucleotides read TGTGCCAGCTCACCAAGCCAAAAAGAGACCCAGTACTTC. This encodes CASSPSQKETQYF.

This clone has only a few counts. In the same sample, other DNA sequences code for this CDR3. J is TRBJ1-1 and V is TRBV5-1; D remains ambiguous. Germline V gene lookup returns CDR1 SGHRS and CDR2 YFSETQ. The CDR3 covers 14 residues. V was shortened by 0 bases and J by 1 base, with 7 bases between the two germline ends. Written as DNA, the CDR3 is TGCGCCAGCAGCTTGGGTGCGGGGAACACTGAAGCTTTCTTT. Its protein product is CASSLGAGNTEAFF.

This clone occurred once. The V gene is TRBV7-9, the J gene TRBJ2-5; TRBD2 aligns across 8 bases. Losses at the gene ends were 1 base for V and 2 bases for J; bases not matched to a gene: 3. CDR3 length: 15 amino acids. The germline V gene has CDR1 SEHNR and CDR2 FQNEAQ (reference sequence). The CDR3 nucleotides are TGTGCCAGCAGCTTAGTAGCGGGGACGCAAGAGACCCAGTACTTC. Amino acid sequence: CASSLVAGTQETQYF.

This chain links TRBV27 with TRBJ1-2; 7 bases are shared with TRBD1. CDR1 is MNHEY and CDR2 is SMNVEV in the germline V gene (reference sequence). J was trimmed by 5 bases and V by 5 bases; bases with no gene match: 5. CDR3 length: 13 residues. The CDR3 region is CASSPTGVYGYTF. CDR3 DNA: TGTGCCAGCAGTCCTACAGGGGTTTATGGCTACACCTTC.

This clone was detected once. The chain has TRBV28 and TRBJ2-7; 10 bases line up with TRBD1. CDR3 length: 13 residues. Per germline, CDR1 MDHEN and CDR2 SYDVKM. Trimming cost V 8 bases and J 1 base; bases outside gene matches: 2. The CDR3 bases are TGTGCCAGCGGGACAGGGGCTTCCTACGAGCAGTACGTC. Protein sequence: CASGTGASYEQYV.

The chain couples TRBV28 to TRBJ1-5; 9 nucleotides align to TRBD1. The CDR3 loop spans 16 amino acids. Unmatched junction bases numbered 7, after V lost 5 bases and J lost 2 bases. Germline CDR1 MDHEN, CDR2 SYDVKM. The CDR3: CASSASGTGRNQPQHF. CDR3 bases: TGTGCCAGCAGTGCGTCCGGGACAGGGCGCAATCAGCCCCAGCATTTT.

This clone was counted between two and nine times. V is TRBV10-1 and J is TRBJ1-2, with TRBD1 matching over 8 bases. The CDR3 has 12 amino acids. Germline assignment: CDR1 WNHNN and CDR2 SYGVQD (reference sequence). J was trimmed by 4 bases and V by 6 bases; bases with no gene match: 1. The CDR3 sequence: CASSDRGYGYTF. The CDR3 region has the DNA TGCGCCAGCAGCGACAGGGGCTATGGCTACACCTTC.

V gene TRBV21-1 combines with J gene TRBJ2-7; TRBD1, as called in the table, went unchecked against the DNA. TRBV21-1 has pseudogene status. This CDR3 has 18 amino acids. CDR3 sequence (DNA): TGTGCCAGCAGCAAAGGGCGGTCCGGACAGGGATTAAACTACGAGCAGTACGTC. It specifies CASSKGRSGQGLNYEQYV.

J is TRBJ2-1 and V is TRBV5-5; the D gene is possibly TRBD1 (5 bases). Germline CDR1 and CDR2: SGHKS and YYEKEE (reference sequence). The length of the CDR3 is 14 residues. The V and J ends lost 4 bases and 10 bases respectively, with 18 bases between them. As DNA, the CDR3 is TGTGCCAGCAGCCACCAGGTTGGGGCATACGAGCAGTTCTTC. This encodes CASSHQVGAYEQFF.

The V call is TRBV5-4, the J call TRBJ2-5; D may be TRBD1 (6 bases). Germline CDR1 and CDR2: SGHNT and YYREEE (reference sequence). CDR3 length: 14 residues. Trimming removed 5 bases at V and 4 bases at J, with 15 bases between. The CDR3 sequence: CASSKQGGGETQYF. The CDR3 nucleotides are TGTGCCAGCAGTAAACAGGGTGGAGGAGAGACCCAGTACTTC. The full variable domain, rest sourced from reference TRBV5-4 and TRBJ2-5, is ETGVTQSPTHLIKTRGQQVTLRCSSQSGHNTVSWYQQALGQGPQFIFQYYREEENGRGNFPPRFSGLQFPNYSSELNVNALELDDSALYLCASSKQGGGETQYFGPGTRLLVL.

J is TRBJ2-7 and V is TRBV7-9; tentative D call: TRBD2 (6 bases). The CDR3 contains 14 residues. Germline V lookup: CDR1 SEHNR, CDR2 FQNEAQ (reference sequence). V shed 0 bases and J shed 8 bases, with 14 bases lying between them. The chain's CDR3 is CASSLALPGSQQYF. CDR3 bases: TGTGCCAGCAGCTTAGCGTTACCCGGGAGCCAGCAGTACTTC. The full variable domain, completed using reference TRBV7-9 and TRBJ2-7, is DTGVSQNPRHKITKRGQNVTFRCDPISEHNRLYWYRQTLGQGPEFLTYFQNEAQLEKSRLLSDRFSAERPKGSFSTLEIQRTEQGDSAMYLCASSLALPGSQQYFGPGTRLTVT.

The CDR3 sequence is CASSRADRGPDTQYF. Written as DNA, the CDR3 is TGTGCCAGCAGCCGTGCGGACAGGGGGCCAGATACGCAGTATTTT. This chain uses TRBV7-3 with TRBJ2-3; 11 positions match TRBD1. V trimming: 5 bases; J trimming: 4 bases; junction bases outside the gene matches: 5. Germline values: CDR1 SGHTA, CDR2 FQGTGA. The CDR3 contains 15 residues.

This clone was detected a few times. The chain uses TRBV14 and TRBJ1-2; D is unclear. Trimming pared 3 bases from V and 3 bases from J, leaving 8 bases between. Germline V gene sequence: CDR1 SGHDN, CDR2 FVKESK. The CDR3 covers 13 residues. CDR3 protein: CASSHNRYYGYTF. Here the CDR3 DNA reads TGTGCCAGCAGCCATAACAGATACTATGGCTACACCTTC.

The chain has TRBV5-4 and TRBJ2-3; 9 bases are a match to TRBD2. The CDR3 consists of 16 residues. Germline-derived CDR1 and CDR2 are SGHNT and YYREEE (reference sequence). Trimming cost V 4 bases and J 2 bases; bases outside gene matches: 8. CDR3 loop: CASSTTSGPLTDTQYF. CDR3 sequence (DNA): TGTGCCAGCAGCACAACTAGCGGGCCTCTCACAGATACGCAGTATTTT.

This sequence joins TRBV10-3 and TRBJ1-1; 7 positions agree with TRBD1. Trimming took 10 bases from V and 1 from J; bases not matched to a gene: 21. This CDR3 spans 18 amino acids. CDR1 is ENHRY and CDR2 is SYGVKD in the germline V gene. The CDR3 nucleotides read TGTGCCACGGCGGGGTTGGAGGGCAGGCACAGGGGGAACACTGAAGCTTTCTTT. Residues: CATAGLEGRHRGNTEAFF.

The chain links TRBV19 to TRBJ2-3; a possible D gene is TRBD1 (5 bases). The CDR3 extends over 13 amino acids. V was pared by 3 bases and J by 4 bases, with 8 bases between. The V gene's germline CDR1 is LNHDA and CDR2 SQIVND (reference sequence). CDR3 sequence: CASSMGLPDTQYF. As DNA, the CDR3 is TGTGCCAGTAGTATGGGGCTCCCAGATACGCAGTATTTT.

The chain uses TRBV29-1 and TRBJ1-2; tentative D call: TRBD1 (5 bases). Trimming stripped 7 bases from V and 5 bases from J, with 14 bases between. The germline V gene has CDR1 SQVTM and CDR2 ANQGSEA. There are 12 residues in the CDR3. CDR3 coding DNA: TGCAGCGCCCGCCTGACAGAGTATGGCTACACCTTC. This encodes CSARLTEYGYTF.

V gene TRBV21-1 combines with J gene TRBJ2-1; no DNA check was done on the table's D call, TRBD1. TRBV21-1 is classified as a pseudogene. CDR3 size: 16 residues. For the CDR3, the DNA is TGTGCCAGCAGCATTAATCCGGGACAGGGGGCAGGTGAGCAGTTCTTC. Protein: CASSINPGQGAGEQFF.

The chain uses TRBV7-6 and TRBJ2-2; 7 bases match TRBD1. Losses at the gene ends were 2 bases for V and 4 bases for J; bases not matched to a gene: 10. The CDR3 is made up of 17 amino acids. Germline CDR1 reads SGHVS; CDR2 reads FNYEAQ. CDR3 residues: CASSLRTTGYSTGELFF. Here the CDR3 DNA reads TGTGCCAGCAGCTTAAGGACGACAGGGTATAGCACCGGGGAGCTGTTTTTT.

The V call is TRBV18, the J call TRBJ1-2, with D maybe TRBD1 (5 bases). This CDR3 region has 14 residues. Trimming shortened V by 2 bases and J by 1 base, and 8 bases separated the two germline ends. The germline V gene has CDR1 KGHSH and CDR2 LQKENI. The CDR3 nucleotides are TGTGCCAGCTCACCAGGGGCCTTTAACTATGGCTACACCTTC. This sequence encodes CASSPGAFNYGYTF.

The V gene is TRBV4-3, the J gene TRBJ2-1; D perhaps matches TRBD2 (5 bases). This CDR3 comprises 16 residues. Per the germline V gene, CDR1 is LGHNA and CDR2 is YSLEER. The V end lost 0 bases, the J end lost 0 bases, and 9 bases lay between the germline ends. The CDR3: CASSQDFGNSYNEQFF. CDR3 coding DNA: TGCGCCAGCAGCCAAGATTTCGGGAACTCCTACAATGAGCAGTTCTTC.

This rearrangement joins TRBV18 to TRBJ1-1, with D possibly matching TRBD1 (5 bases). CDR1 is KGHSH, CDR2 LQKENI, per germline. The V and J ends lost 5 bases and 7 bases respectively, with 11 bases between them. The CDR3 is made up of 12 amino acids. CDR3 coding DNA: TGTGCCAGCTCAGGCAGGGTCGGTGAAGCTTTCTTT. This codes for CASSGRVGEAFF.